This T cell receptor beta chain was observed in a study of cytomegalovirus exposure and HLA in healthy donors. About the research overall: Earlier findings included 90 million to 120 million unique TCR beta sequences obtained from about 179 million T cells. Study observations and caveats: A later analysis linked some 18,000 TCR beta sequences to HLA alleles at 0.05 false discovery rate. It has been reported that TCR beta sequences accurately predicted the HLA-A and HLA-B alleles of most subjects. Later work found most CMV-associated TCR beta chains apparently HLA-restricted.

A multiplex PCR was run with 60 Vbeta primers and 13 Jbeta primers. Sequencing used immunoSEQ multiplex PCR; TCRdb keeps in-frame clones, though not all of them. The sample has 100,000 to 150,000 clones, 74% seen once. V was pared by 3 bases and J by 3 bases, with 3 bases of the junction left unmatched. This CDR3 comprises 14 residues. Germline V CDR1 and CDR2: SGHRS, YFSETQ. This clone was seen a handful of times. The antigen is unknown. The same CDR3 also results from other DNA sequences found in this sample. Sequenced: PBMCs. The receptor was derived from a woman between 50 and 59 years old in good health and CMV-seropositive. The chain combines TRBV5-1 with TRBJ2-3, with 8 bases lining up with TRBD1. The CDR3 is CASSYGQGTDTQYF. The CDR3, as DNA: TGCGCCAGCAGCTACGGACAGGGTACAGATACGCAGTATTTT.